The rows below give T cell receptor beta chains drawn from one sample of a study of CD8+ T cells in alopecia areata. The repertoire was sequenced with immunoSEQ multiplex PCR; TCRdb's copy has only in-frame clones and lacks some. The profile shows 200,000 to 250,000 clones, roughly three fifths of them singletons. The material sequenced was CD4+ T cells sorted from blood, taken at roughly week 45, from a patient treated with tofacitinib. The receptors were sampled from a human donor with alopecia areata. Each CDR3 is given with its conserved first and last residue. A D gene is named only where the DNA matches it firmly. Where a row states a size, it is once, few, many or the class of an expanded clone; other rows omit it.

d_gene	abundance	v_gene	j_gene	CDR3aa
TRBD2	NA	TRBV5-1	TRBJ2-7	CASSTGLAGAYEQYF
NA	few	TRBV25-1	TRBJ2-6	CASSDSQNSGANVLTF
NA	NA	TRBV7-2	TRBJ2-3	CASSLPPDTQYF
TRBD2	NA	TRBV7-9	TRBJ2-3	CASSFGLAGSTDTQYF
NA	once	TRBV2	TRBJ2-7	CASHGRRDYEQYF
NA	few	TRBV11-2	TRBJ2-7	CASSLRGAREQYF
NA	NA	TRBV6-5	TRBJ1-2	CASSSPVANYGYTF
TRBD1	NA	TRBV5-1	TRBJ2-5	CASSLAGTGLQETQYF
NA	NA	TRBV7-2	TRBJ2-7	CASSPTAYEQYF
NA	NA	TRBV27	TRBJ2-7	CASSRWGRVVEQYF
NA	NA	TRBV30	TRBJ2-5	CAWSPGGETQYF
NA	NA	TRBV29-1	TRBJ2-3	CSVDRTDTQYF
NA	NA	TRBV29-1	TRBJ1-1	CSVSHTYTEAFF
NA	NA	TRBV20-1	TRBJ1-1	CSARHDTEAFF
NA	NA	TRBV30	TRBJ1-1	CAWNSGWEKAFF
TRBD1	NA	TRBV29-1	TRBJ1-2	CSVEDKTGGYGYTF
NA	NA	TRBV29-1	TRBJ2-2	CSARSDRGLGELFF
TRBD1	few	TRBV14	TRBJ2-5	CASSHRTGGALASGETQYF
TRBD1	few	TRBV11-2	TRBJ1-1	CASSPRMGQGRTEAFF
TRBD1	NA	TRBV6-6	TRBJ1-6	CASSPGQGNSPLHF
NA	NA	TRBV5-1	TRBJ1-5	CASRDGNNQPQHF
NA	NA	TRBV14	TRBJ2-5	CASSQERKTQYF
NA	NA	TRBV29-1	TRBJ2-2	CSVVETVNTGELFF
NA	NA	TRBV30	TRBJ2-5	CAWSDGLVVETQYF
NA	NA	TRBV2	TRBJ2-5	CASSAETGFGETQYF
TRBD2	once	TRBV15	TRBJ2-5	CATNYGTSGGTQYF
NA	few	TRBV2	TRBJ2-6	CASSYALQAGANVLTF
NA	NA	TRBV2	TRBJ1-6	CASVKDESSYNSPLHF